This TCR beta chain was obtained from a study of shared clonotypes between healthy human individuals. As concerns this clone: The sample carries other DNA sequences with the same CDR3.

Sequenced by immunoSEQ multiplex PCR; TCRdb stores in-frame clones only, minus some. Here the sample spans some 2.4 million clones, 90% to 95% being singletons. The length of the CDR3 is 12 residues. With 3 bases removed from V and 0 bases from J, the gap between germline ends came to 3 bases. Germline CDR1 MNHNS, CDR2 SASEGT. The J gene is TRBJ2-7, the V gene TRBV6-1; unclear D gene. The sample taken for sequencing was naive CD4+ T cells from PBMCs. Subset denoted: CD45RA+ positively selected. This receptor was obtained from a man aged 18 to 30 in good health. Some clones in this sample may be carry-over from other donors' samples. The CDR3 loop reads CASSDSSYEQYF. The CDR3, as DNA: TGTGCCAGCAGTGACAGCTCCTACGAGCAGTACTTC.